The clone carrying this T cell receptor (beta chain) was picked up one time. Clones were sequenced by immunoSEQ multiplex PCR, and TCRdb holds only the in-frame ones, with some missing. The data show around 320,000 clones, roughly 90% seen once. Germline CDR1 reads MNHNY; CDR2 reads SVGAGI (reference sequence). The CDR3 loop spans 16 amino acids. Trimming took off 6 bases at V and 0 bases at J, with 17 bases between the two ends. This sample is drawn from a study of blood T cell repertoires in COVID-19. Across the study: From T cells, B-cell-depleted T cells, or PBMCs came the material, which was cDNA or gDNA.

The sequence derives from a man between 18 and 35 years old with active or convalescent COVID-19. The sequencing sample was made of peripheral blood. This chain uses TRBV6-6 with TRBJ2-5, with D tentatively TRBD2 (6 bases). The DNA for the CDR3 is TGTGCCAGCAGCCAAAGTCGGCGGGGTCACCAAGAGACCCAGTACTTC. Its protein is CASSQSRRGHQETQYF.